This T cell receptor beta chain was obtained from a study of cytomegalovirus exposure and HLA in healthy donors. The CDR3 has 15 residues. The primer mix had 60 Vbeta and 13 Jbeta primers. Measured with immunoSEQ multiplex PCR; TCRdb has only the in-frame clones, and not every one. The sample holds tens of thousands of clones, approximately 63% seen once. Turning to this clone: Antigen: not known.

Whole-study results and caveats: In a later analysis, a missense DCLRE1C variant was linked to TCR beta V- and J-gene trimming. Exclusion as indistinguishable affected some V segments, including TRBV6-2 and TRBV6-3. The CMV antigen specificity of a few CMV-associated chains was confirmed through in vitro analysis.

This receptor was identified in a woman between 25 and 40 years old in good health and CMV-seronegative. The sample comprised PBMCs. The chain recombines TRBV21-1 with TRBJ2-3; the table's D gene call, TRBD2, was not cross checked with the DNA. TRBV21-1 is a pseudogene segment. DNA of the CDR3: TGTGCCAGCAGCAAAGGTAGCGGGAGCACAGATACGCAGTATTTT. Translating it yields CASSKGSGSTDTQYF.